The 31 T cell receptor beta chains below come from one sample, sequenced in a study of Ad26.COV2.S vaccination and SARS-CoV-2 variants. As to treatment: about 20 received Ad26.COV2.S at low or high dose, single or two shots; about 5 received placebo; per-sample allocation not given. It was on day 63 after the first vaccine or placebo injection that samples were taken. Here immunoSEQ multiplex PCR was the method, and the copy in TCRdb shows in-frame clones only, minus some. The table has fewer than 500,000 clones, 85% to 90% seen once. The starting material was peripheral blood, obtained in a trial of Ad26.COV2.S vaccine versus placebo. These receptors originate from a person between 18 and 60 years old who received the Ad26.COV2.S COVID-19 vaccine or a placebo.

The V call is TRBV7-2, the J call TRBJ2-1; 7 bases line up with TRBD2. V gave up 2 bases and J gave up 3 bases; unmatched junction bases: 10. CDR1 and CDR2 from the germline V gene are SGHTA and FQGNSA. The CDR3 covers 17 residues. DNA of the CDR3: TGTGCCAGCAGCTTAAGTAATTGGCAGCGGGGCTACAATGAGCAGTTCTTC. Protein product: CASSLSNWQRGYNEQFF.

This clone has just one count. The rearrangement joins TRBV18 to TRBJ2-5; D gene ambiguous. The CDR3 length is 15 residues. CDR1 and CDR2 (germline): KGHSH, LQKENI. With 3 bases removed from V and 4 bases from J, the gap between germline ends came to 15 bases. The CDR3 loop reads CASSPPSIQPETQYF. For the CDR3, the DNA is TGTGCCAGCTCACCGCCTTCAATCCAGCCAGAGACCCAGTACTTC.

The V gene is TRBV28, the J gene TRBJ1-2, with D possibly matching TRBD1 (6 bases). The CDR3 is 14 amino acids. In germline, CDR1 is MDHEN, CDR2 SYDVKM. Trimming stripped 6 bases from V and 7 bases from J, with 18 bases between. Here the CDR3 reads CASSRQGSSGGYTF. The CDR3 coding sequence is TGTGCCAGCAGCCGCCAGGGGTCGAGTGGTGGCTACACCTTC.

This chain connects TRBV18 to TRBJ1-2; no reliable D call. Per the germline V gene, CDR1 is KGHSH and CDR2 is LQKENI. The ends were cut back, 4 bases at V and 10 bases at J, with 10 bases in the middle. The CDR3 contains 11 residues. The CDR3 sequence is CASSLGPDYTF. In DNA, the CDR3 is TGTGCCAGCTCACTAGGACCCGACTACACCTTC.

This clone was counted between two and nine times. The chain carries TRBV28 and TRBJ1-6, with 7 nucleotides matching TRBD1. V lost 10 bases to trimming and J lost 10 bases; unmatched junction nucleotides: 13. Germline CDR1 and CDR2: MDHEN and SYDVKM. The CDR3 loop spans 14 amino acids. This CDR3 reads CATPDRVSSSPLHF. The CDR3 coding sequence is TGTGCCACCCCCGACAGGGTGTCCAGCTCACCCCTCCACTTT. The full variable domain, completed using reference TRBV28 and TRBJ1-6, is DVKVTQSSRYLVKRTGEKVFLECVQDMDHENMFWYRQDPGLGLRLIYFSYDVKMKEKGDIPEGYSVSREKKERFSLILESASTNQTSMYLCATPDRVSSSPLHFGNGTRLTVT.

The rearrangement joins TRBV7-3 to TRBJ2-3; D is unclear. V was trimmed by 3 bases and J by 2 bases, leaving 12 bases between them. This CDR3 comprises 15 residues. Germline-derived CDR1 and CDR2 are SGHTA and FQGTGA. CDR3 in DNA: TGTGCCAGCAGCTTTACAGCGAAAGCCACAGATACGCAGTATTTT. Translating gives CASSFTAKATDTQYF.

This chain joins TRBV4-2 and TRBJ2-2; D is undetermined. Between the trimmed V and J ends, which lost 1 base and 4 bases, there was a span of 19 bases. The CDR3 length is 18 residues. Germline lookup yields CDR1 LGHNA and CDR2 YNFKEQ. The CDR3 loop reads CASSQGPVIELSTGELFF. The CDR3 DNA reads TGTGCCAGCAGCCAAGGGCCGGTGATTGAACTTAGCACCGGGGAGCTGTTTTTT.

The gene calls are TRBV29-1 and TRBJ1-1, with TRBD1 identical over 10 bases. This CDR3 has 13 residues. Germline values: CDR1 SQVTM, CDR2 ANQGSEA. V shed 3 bases and J 4 bases; nucleotides not matched to a gene: 2. The CDR3 DNA is TGCAGCGTTGAGAGGGACAGGGGCACTGAAGCTTTCTTT. Translated, it gives CSVERDRGTEAFF.

The chain carries TRBV28 and TRBJ1-5; 7 bases match TRBD1. The CDR3 loop spans 14 amino acids. Germline V CDR1 and CDR2: MDHEN, SYDVKM. The J segment lost 1 base and the V segment lost 7 bases, leaving 4 bases of the junction unmatched. The CDR3 nucleotides are TGTGCCAGCACTAGCAGGGGGAGCAATCAGCCCCAGCATTTT. It encodes CASTSRGSNQPQHF. Drawing the rest from reference TRBV28 and TRBJ1-5, the complete variable domain is DVKVTQSSRYLVKRTGEKVFLECVQDMDHENMFWYRQDPGLGLRLIYFSYDVKMKEKGDIPEGYSVSREKKERFSLILESASTNQTSMYLCASTSRGSNQPQHFGDGTRLSIL.

The genes are TRBV24-1 and TRBJ2-3; D unclear. This CDR3 is built from 13 residues. Germline V gene data show CDR1 as KGHDR and CDR2 as SFDVKD. V was trimmed by 1 base and J by 4 bases, leaving 5 bases between them. The CDR3 reads CATSDFWADTQYF. DNA for the CDR3: TGTGCCACCAGTGATTTCTGGGCAGATACGCAGTATTTT.

This clone has only a few counts. The V and J genes are TRBV6-2 or TRBV6-3 and TRBJ2-2; a possible D gene is TRBD2 (5 bases). Germline V gives CDR1 MNHEY, CDR2 SVGEGT. The CDR3 totals 14 residues. The V and J ends lost 4 bases and 8 bases respectively, with 14 bases between them. CDR3 region: CASSSEAGTGELFF. The CDR3 nucleotides are TGTGCCAGCAGTTCGGAGGCTGGCACTGGGGAGCTGTTTTTT.

J is TRBJ2-7 and V is TRBV3-1 (or the pseudogene TRBV3-2); D gene ambiguous. V lost 1 base and J lost 0, with 10 bases in between. CDR1 and CDR2 from the germline V gene are LGHDT and YNNKEL (reference sequence). The CDR3 loop spans 15 amino acids. The CDR3 nucleotides are TGTGCCAGCAGCCAAGGGATTGGAAGCTCCTACGAGCAGTACGTC. It codes for CASSQGIGSSYEQYV.

The chain is built from TRBV5-6 and TRBJ2-7; 7 bases fit TRBD1. Germline CDR1 and CDR2: SGHDT and YYEEEE. V gave up 3 bases and J gave up 2 bases; unmatched junction bases: 5. The CDR3 is made up of 14 amino acids. CDR3 protein: CASSSRDRTYEQYV. CDR3 coding DNA: TGTGCCAGCAGCTCCCGGGACAGAACCTACGAGCAGTACGTC.

The J gene is TRBJ2-5, the V gene TRBV6-4, with 7 bases identical to TRBD2. The germline CDR1 and CDR2 sequences are MRHNA and SNTAGT. The CDR3 covers 13 residues. The V and J ends lost 6 bases and 1 base, in that order; junction bases with no gene match: 2. The CDR3 nucleotides read TGTGCCAGCAGCCCTAGCGGCCAAGAGACCCAGTACTTC. Translated: CASSPSGQETQYF.

The V gene is TRBV3-1 (or the pseudogene TRBV3-2), the J gene TRBJ2-7; tentatively, D is TRBD1 (7 bases). The CDR3 spans 17 residues. Germline V CDR1 and CDR2: LGHDT, YNNKEL (reference sequence). Trimming took 3 bases from V and 7 from J, leaving 25 bases between them. The CDR3 region is CASSHRGAGQTLREQYF. CDR3 DNA sequence: TGTGCCAGCAGCCATAGGGGGGCGGGACAGACCTTACGTGAGCAGTACTTC.

The chain combines TRBV5-4 with TRBJ2-7; the D is unclear. V shed 0 bases and J shed 3 bases, with 16 bases lying between them. The germline gives CDR1 SGHNT, CDR2 YYREEE (reference sequence). The CDR3 loop spans 16 amino acids. The CDR3 reads CASSLDIGSPYYEQYF. The CDR3 nucleotides read TGTGCCAGCAGCTTGGATATTGGGTCCCCTTACTACGAGCAGTACTTC.

The chain employs TRBV18 and TRBJ1-5, with D unresolved. The V gene lost 6 bases and the J gene lost 5 bases, with 14 bases spanning the gap. The CDR3 extends over 14 amino acids. The germline CDR1 and CDR2 sequences are KGHSH and LQKENI. Here the CDR3 DNA reads TGTGCCAGCTCCTTTGGTCGGGGTGATCAGCCCCAGCATTTT. Translating gives CASSFGRGDQPQHF. Variable domain in full (rest from reference TRBV18 and TRBJ1-5): NAGVMQNPRHLVRRRGQEARLRCSPMKGHSHVYWYRQLPEEGLKFMVYLQKENIIDESGMPKERFSAEFPKEGPSILRIQQVVRGDSAAYFCASSFGRGDQPQHFGDGTRLSIL.

V gene TRBV4-2 combines with J gene TRBJ2-1; 10 positions match TRBD2. The CDR3 totals 15 residues. Germline loops: CDR1 LGHNA, CDR2 YNFKEQ. J was trimmed by 6 bases and V by 1 base; bases with no gene match: 3. The chain's CDR3 is CASSQVVAGGNEQFF. The CDR3 nucleotides read TGTGCCAGCAGCCAAGTGGTAGCGGGAGGCAATGAGCAGTTCTTC.

The chain couples TRBV28 to TRBJ2-7; tentative D call: TRBD1 (6 bases). V gave up 3 bases and J gave up 2 bases, with 17 bases separating them. The germline CDR1 and CDR2 sequences are MDHEN and SYDVKM. CDR3 length: 16 residues. The CDR3 loop is CASSFIGGQLPYEQYF. CDR3 nucleotides: TGTGCCAGCAGTTTCATTGGAGGACAGCTTCCCTACGAGCAGTACTTC.

The chain is built from TRBV3-1 (or the pseudogene TRBV3-2) and TRBJ2-5, with D hard to call. The CDR3 length is 15 residues. Trimming removed 2 bases at V and 1 base at J, with 11 bases between. Germline assignment: CDR1 LGHDT and CDR2 YNNKEL (reference sequence). The CDR3 loop is CASSQFPVGQETQYF. The DNA for the CDR3 is TGTGCCAGCAGCCAATTCCCTGTGGGCCAAGAGACCCAGTACTTC.

The gene calls are TRBV3-1 (or the pseudogene TRBV3-2) and TRBJ2-1, with 9 bases fitting TRBD2. In germline, CDR1 is LGHDT, CDR2 YNNKEL (reference sequence). The CDR3 totals 16 residues. The V gene end was trimmed by 0 bases and the J gene end by 3 bases; junction bases not matched to a gene: 3. Written as DNA, the CDR3 is TGTGCCAGCAGCCAAGATCGCGGGAGGGTCTACAATGAGCAGTTCTTC. This translates into CASSQDRGRVYNEQFF.

The chain joins TRBV6-2 or TRBV6-3 to TRBJ1-5, with TRBD1 as a possible D gene (5 bases). The length of the CDR3 is 15 residues. The V gene lost 4 bases and the J gene lost 3 bases, with 13 bases spanning the gap. The germline V gene encodes CDR1 MNHEY and CDR2 SVGEGT. The CDR3 coding sequence is TGTGCCAGCAGTTCGCGGGGGGGATTCAATCAGCCCCAGCATTTT. Protein sequence: CASSSRGGFNQPQHF.

Concerning this clone itself: This same CDR3 is encoded by further DNA sequences in the sample. This chain joins TRBV6-1 and TRBJ1-2; D gene ambiguous. The ends were cut back, 3 bases at V and 5 bases at J, with 4 bases in the middle. In germline, CDR1 is MNHNS, CDR2 SASEGT. This CDR3 is built from 11 residues. This CDR3 reads CASSEGYGYTF. CDR3 nucleotides: TGTGCCAGCAGTGAGGGGTATGGCTACACCTTC.

V is TRBV7-2 and J is TRBJ1-2; perhaps TRBD1 as D (5 bases). V was shortened by 0 bases and J by 4 bases, with 12 bases between the two germline ends. CDR3 length: 15 amino acids. In germline, CDR1 is SGHTA, CDR2 FQGNSA. For the CDR3, the DNA is TGTGCCAGCAGCTTAGCGACGCAGGGTGGCTATGGCTACACCTTC. This encodes CASSLATQGGYGYTF.

This chain connects TRBV7-6 to TRBJ2-5; D gene ambiguous. The V end was cut by 3 bases, the J end by 5 bases, with 7 bases between. Germline assignment: CDR1 SGHVS and CDR2 FNYEAQ. The CDR3 extends over 12 amino acids. CDR3 sequence: CASSFRRETQYF. Written as DNA, the CDR3 is TGTGCCAGCAGCTTCCGTCGGGAGACCCAGTACTTC.

J is TRBJ1-5 and V is TRBV7-6; D gene ambiguous. Germline CDR1 and CDR2: SGHVS and FNYEAQ. The CDR3 spans 15 residues. Trimming took 1 base from V and 3 from J, leaving 10 bases between them. CDR3 sequence: CASSLVVGINQPQHF. The DNA of the CDR3 is TGTGCCAGCAGCTTAGTGGTGGGAATCAATCAGCCCCAGCATTTT.

The V gene is TRBV15, the J gene TRBJ1-3; D is unclear. From germline, CDR1 is LNHNV and CDR2 YYDKDF (reference sequence). V shed 5 bases and J shed 0 bases, with 8 bases lying between them. The CDR3 is made up of 14 amino acids. In DNA form, the CDR3 reads TGTGCCACCAGCTCCCGACTCTCTGGAAACACCATATATTTT. Translated: CATSSRLSGNTIYF.

This clone was counted ten times or more. The same CDR3 is also encoded by other DNA sequences in this sample. V gene TRBV4-1 combines with J gene TRBJ1-5; TRBD1 is a possible D gene (5 bases). Germline assignment: CDR1 MGHRA and CDR2 YSYEKL. V lost 4 bases to trimming and J lost 0 bases, with 10 bases between them. This CDR3 comprises 15 residues. The CDR3 bases are TGCGCCAGCAGCCCCCGTAGGGGTAGCAATCAGCCCCAGCATTTT. This sequence encodes CASSPRRGSNQPQHF.

This rearrangement joins TRBV4-3 to TRBJ2-7; D possibly matches TRBD1 or TRBD2 (5 bases each). In germline, CDR1 is LGHNA, CDR2 YSLEER. The CDR3 contains 16 residues. Trimming left V 2 bases short and J 3 bases short, with 17 bases between. As DNA, the CDR3 is TGCGCCAGCAGCCAACTCTGGCAGGGAGCCTTCTACGAGCAGTACTTC. This translates into CASSQLWQGAFYEQYF.

There are a few counts of this clone. V is TRBV6-2 or TRBV6-3 and J is TRBJ1-5, with 9 bases matching TRBD1. V lost 6 bases to trimming and J lost 2 bases; unmatched junction nucleotides: 5. The CDR3 contains 15 residues. Germline V gene data show CDR1 as MNHEY and CDR2 as SVGEGT. CDR3 bases: TGTGCCAGCAGCCCGCGGACAGGGGGCAATCAGCCCCAGCATTTT. Its translation is CASSPRTGGNQPQHF.

The rearrangement joins TRBV12-3 or TRBV12-4 to TRBJ2-7, with D tentatively TRBD1 (6 bases). The CDR3 runs 13 residues. V was trimmed by 1 base and J by 6 bases, leaving 10 bases between them. The chain's CDR3 is CASSLEQGTEQYF. The CDR3 DNA sequence: TGTGCCAGCAGTTTAGAACAGGGTACCGAGCAGTACTTC.